This TCR beta chain was sequenced in a study of blood T cell repertoires in COVID-19. Produced via immunoSEQ multiplex PCR; TCRdb's table is partial and in-frame only. The sample yields some 170,000 clones, around nine tenths seen once. V lost 0 bases and J lost 4; bases outside the gene matches: 6. Looked up from germline, CDR1 is SGDLS and CDR2 is YYNGEE. The CDR3 extends over 15 amino acids. The sample was peripheral blood. The chain employs TRBV9 and TRBJ1-1; TRBD1 matches 7 bases. The TCR originated in a man aged 55 to 70 with active or convalescent COVID-19. The CDR3 reads CASSVVGGAGTEAFF. CDR3 DNA: TGTGCCAGCAGCGTAGTAGGGGGCGCGGGCACTGAAGCTTTCTTT.